The 2 T cell receptor beta chains listed next were all sequenced from one sample in a study of blood T cell repertoires in COVID-19. Sequencing was performed with immunoSEQ multiplex PCR; in TCRdb, only in-frame clones are kept and a portion is missing. The table shows 250,000 or so clones, with 75% to 90% occurring only once. The sample was peripheral blood. The source is a woman between 40 and 50 years old who had recovered from COVID-19.

The chain has TRBV12-3 or TRBV12-4 and TRBJ2-3, with 7 bases identical to TRBD1. The ends lost 7 bases at V and 4 bases at J; junction bases unmatched: 5. There are 13 residues in the CDR3. CDR3 amino acids: CASTRQGSDTQYF. The DNA of the CDR3 is TGTGCCAGCACCCGACAGGGTTCAGATACGCAGTATTTT.

This clone was seen only a few times. The chain has TRBV7-3 and TRBJ2-1, with 9 bases fitting TRBD2. V lost 5 bases and J lost 6; bases outside the gene matches: 11. There are 16 residues in the CDR3. The germline gives CDR1 SGHTA, CDR2 FQGTGA. CDR3 sequence reads: CASSPTTGGGANEQFF. The DNA for the CDR3 is TGTGCCAGCAGCCCCACCACGGGCGGGGGGGCCAATGAGCAGTTCTTC.